The 7 T cell receptor beta chains below were found in one sample sequenced in a study of T cells after yellow fever vaccination. One entry per CDR3 protein results from TCRdb running MiXCR on the 5' RACE reads. The sample contains about 69,000 distinct CDR3 sequences, around 6.2% of which appear only once. The specimen comprised CD4+ T cells sorted from PBMCs, sampled around 16 days after the first yellow fever vaccination. These receptors were obtained from a man aged 18 to 29 who received the YFV17D yellow fever vaccine.

This clonotype appeared many times. CDR3 in DNA: TGTGCCAGCAGCCCGGACGGAATCGGGCAGCCCCAGCATTTT. It encodes CASSPDGIGQPQHF. The chain carries TRBV4-2 and TRBJ1-5; the D is unclear. The CDR3 is 14 amino acids. With 4 bases removed from V and 7 bases from J, the gap between germline ends came to 14 bases. The V gene's germline CDR1 is LGHNA and CDR2 YNFKEQ.

This clonotype was recorded many times. The chain recombines TRBV18 with TRBJ2-7; 7 nucleotides match TRBD1. V shed 0 bases, J shed 7 bases, and the junction held 6 bases outside the gene matches. In germline, CDR1 is KGHSH, CDR2 LQKENI. The CDR3 length is 14 residues. The CDR3 DNA follows: TGTGCCAGCTCACCACCGACAGGGCCTTTGGAGCAGTACTTC. Protein product: CASSPPTGPLEQYF.

This clonotype was found many times. The rearrangement joins TRBV4-2 to TRBJ2-5, with D perhaps assigned TRBD1 or TRBD2 (7 bases each). The V gene's germline CDR1 is LGHNA and CDR2 YNFKEQ. The CDR3 is made up of 15 amino acids. V lost 6 bases and J 4 bases, leaving 18 bases between the germline ends. CDR3 protein: CASRGQGGGGETQYF. CDR3 nucleotides: TGTGCCAGCAGAGGTCAGGGGGGGGGCGGAGAGACCCAGTACTTC.

This clonotype was seen a handful of times. The J gene is TRBJ2-7, the V gene TRBV6-2 or TRBV6-3; D is perhaps TRBD1 or TRBD2 (5 bases each). Trimming removed 6 bases at V and 4 bases at J, with 16 bases between. The germline CDR1 and CDR2 sequences are MNHEY and SVGEGT. The CDR3 contains 14 residues. The CDR3 protein is CASSRDGAFYEQYF. DNA of the CDR3: TGTGCCAGCAGCCGGGACGGGGCTTTTTACGAGCAGTACTTC.

This clonotype was observed at least ten times. V and J are TRBV30 and TRBJ2-5; 7 nucleotides line up with TRBD1. CDR1 is GTSNPN and CDR2 is SVGIG in the germline V gene (reference sequence). The CDR3 sequence is 13 residues long. V dropped 2 bases and J dropped 1; count of bases not matched to a gene: 1. CDR3 nucleotides: TGTGCCTGGAGTAGGGACAGCCAAGAGACCCAGTACTTC. Protein product: CAWSRDSQETQYF. Full variable domain (missing parts from reference TRBV30 and TRBJ2-5): SQTIHQWPATLVQPVGSPLSLECTVEGTSNPNLYWYRQAAGRGLQLLFYSVGIGQISSEVPQNLSASRPQDRQFILSSKKLLLSDSGFYLCAWSRDSQETQYFGPGTRLLVL.

This clonotype occurred many times. The CDR3 bases are TGTGCCAGCAGCTTGGGACAGGGTAGTTGGGACGAGCAGTACTTC. It translates to CASSLGQGSWDEQYF. The V call is TRBV7-2, the J call TRBJ2-7; 9 bases fit TRBD1. J was trimmed by 5 bases and V by 3 bases; bases with no gene match: 8. This CDR3 region has 15 residues. Germline V gene sequence: CDR1 SGHTA, CDR2 FQGNSA.

This clonotype was detected ten times or more. The chain employs TRBV7-6 and TRBJ1-3, with a possible D match to TRBD1 (6 bases). Germline CDR1 is SGHVS and CDR2 is FNYEAQ. The V and J ends lost 1 base and 4 bases respectively, with 14 bases between them. The CDR3 is 16 residues long. The CDR3, as DNA: TGTGCCAGCAGCTTAGGTTCGGGGGCCGGAGGAAACACCATATATTTT. Its protein is CASSLGSGAGGNTIYF.